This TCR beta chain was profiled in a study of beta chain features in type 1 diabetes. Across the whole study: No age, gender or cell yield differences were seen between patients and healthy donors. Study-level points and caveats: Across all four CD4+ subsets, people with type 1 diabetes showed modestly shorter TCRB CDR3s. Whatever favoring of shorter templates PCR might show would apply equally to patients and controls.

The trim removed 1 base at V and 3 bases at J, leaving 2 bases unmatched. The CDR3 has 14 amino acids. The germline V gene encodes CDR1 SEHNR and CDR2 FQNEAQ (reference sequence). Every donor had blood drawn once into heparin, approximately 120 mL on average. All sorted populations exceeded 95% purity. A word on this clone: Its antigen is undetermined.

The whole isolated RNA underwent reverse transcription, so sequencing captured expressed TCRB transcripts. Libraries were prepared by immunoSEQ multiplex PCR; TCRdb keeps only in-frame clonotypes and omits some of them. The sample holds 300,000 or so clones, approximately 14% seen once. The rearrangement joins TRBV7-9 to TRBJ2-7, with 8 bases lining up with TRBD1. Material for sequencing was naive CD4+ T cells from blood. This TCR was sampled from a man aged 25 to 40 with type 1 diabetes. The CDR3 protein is CASSLGTGFYEQYF. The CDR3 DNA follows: TGTGCCAGCAGCTTAGGGACAGGGTTCTACGAGCAGTACTTC.